This T cell receptor beta chain was found in a study of beta chain features in type 1 diabetes. Study summary: All of the samples together had more than 95 million sorted cells examined. Findings and limits, study-wide: Lower insertion and higher deletion counts appeared at VDJ junctions in type 1 diabetes patients. TCRB rearrangement may or may not be influenced by HLA type; here this remained unresolved. In comparison with healthy donors, patients had naive, central memory and Treg TCRB repertoires that appeared more similar.

With regard to this clone: Its specificity is not known.

Expressed TCRB transcripts were sequenced because the entire RNA isolate underwent reverse transcription. Using immunoSEQ multiplex PCR, the repertoire was profiled, and TCRdb retains in-frame clones only, with some absent. The sample comprises roughly 250,000 clones, approximately 70% of which are singletons, and around 0.05% rests with the top ten. The TCR originated in a man younger than 40 in good health. The sequenced sample was naive CD4+ T cells from blood.

The CDR3 region is CAWSHGYSTNEKLFF. CDR3 nucleotide sequence: TGTGCCTGGAGTCATGGATACTCAACTAATGAAAAACTGTTTTTT. The genes are TRBV30 and TRBJ1-4; D unresolved. Per germline, CDR1 GTSNPN and CDR2 SVGIG (reference sequence). CDR3 length: 15 residues. The V end lost 2 bases, the J end lost 0 bases, and 10 bases lay between the germline ends.